This entry describes one TCR beta chain. Germline-derived CDR1 and CDR2 are SNHLY and FYNNEI. V dropped 5 bases and J dropped 1 base, with 14 bases sitting between them. The CDR3 is 15 residues long. The data stem from a study of blood T cell repertoires in COVID-19. Background on the study: Samples came from the United States, Italy and Spain, spanning acute and convalescent COVID-19. T cells, B-cell-depleted T cells, or PBMCs supplied cDNA or gDNA.

Authors' methods: How many nucleated cells were present was estimated from reference gene primer amplification. Sequencing was performed with immunoSEQ multiplex PCR; in TCRdb, only in-frame clones are kept and a portion is missing. V, J and clone size are taken as reported in that table, and D and trimming were inferred from the DNA itself. The sample lists roughly 71,000 clones; 86% were seen once. This receptor was identified in a man younger than 40 with acute or convalescent COVID-19. The sequenced sample was peripheral blood. This rearrangement joins TRBV2 to TRBJ1-1; weak D call: TRBD1 (6 bases). CDR3 in amino acids: CASSPGGRRNTEAFF. Here the CDR3 DNA reads TGTGCCAGCAGTCCGGGGGGCAGGCGGAACACTGAAGCTTTCTTT.